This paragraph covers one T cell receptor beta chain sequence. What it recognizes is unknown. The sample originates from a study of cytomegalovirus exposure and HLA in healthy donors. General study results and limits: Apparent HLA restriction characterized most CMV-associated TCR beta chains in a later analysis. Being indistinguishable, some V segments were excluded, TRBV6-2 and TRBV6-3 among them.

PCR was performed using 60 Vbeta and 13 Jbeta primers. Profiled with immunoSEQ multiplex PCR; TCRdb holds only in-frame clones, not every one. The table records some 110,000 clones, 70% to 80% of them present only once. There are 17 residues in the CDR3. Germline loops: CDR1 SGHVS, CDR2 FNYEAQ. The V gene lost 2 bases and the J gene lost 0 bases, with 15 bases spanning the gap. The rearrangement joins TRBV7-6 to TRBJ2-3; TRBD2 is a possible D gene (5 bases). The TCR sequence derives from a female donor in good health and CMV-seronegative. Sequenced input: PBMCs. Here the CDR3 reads CASSLFPPGSSTDTQYF. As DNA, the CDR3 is TGTGCCAGCAGCTTATTCCCTCCGGGATCAAGCACAGATACGCAGTATTTT.